A selection of T cell receptor beta chains follows, all from one sample in a study of T-cell memory formation after mild COVID-19. TCRdb ran MiXCR on the 5' RACE reads and lists one entry per CDR3 protein. The sample contains approximately 560,000 distinct CDR3 sequences, approximately 15% of which appear only once. Sequenced sample: PBMCs or a T cell subset sorted from them (not recorded which). These receptors were collected from an adult woman who had mild COVID-19 (a few samples of this study predate the infection). Cell type and time point are not known. The CDR3 runs from the conserved cysteine through the conserved F or W. D genes are given only for firm matches. The size entry is marked missing in some rows and otherwise reads once, few, many or a size class.

TRBJ1-3 - - TRBV18 TGTGCCAGCTCACCAAGGACAGCTTATTCTGGAAACACCATATATTTT CASSPRTAYSGNTIYF
TRBJ2-5 - - TRBV24-1 TGTGCCACCAGTGATTTTGGGGAGACCCCTCGGGAGACCCAGTACTTC CATSDFGETPRETQYF
TRBJ2-5 - - TRBV7-9 TGTGCCAGCAGCTACACATGGGTCTCCGAGACCCAGTACTTC CASSYTWVSETQYF
TRBJ2-1 few TRBD2 TRBV3-1 TGTGCCAGCAGCCAAGAAGGTACTAGCGGGGTCTACAATGAGCAGTTCTTC CASSQEGTSGVYNEQFF
TRBJ2-2 few - TRBV20-1 TGCAGTGCTAGAGATCTTCGGGAATCGACGGGGGAGCTGTTTTTT CSARDLRESTGELFF
TRBJ1-2 - - TRBV7-9 TGTGCCAGCAGCCGCACACCCGTCAGGACGTATGGCTACACCTTC CASSRTPVRTYGYTF
TRBJ2-5 few TRBD1 TRBV6-2/TRBV6-3 TGTGCCAGCAGCCGACAGGGGGCAGGAGAAGAGACCCAGTACTTC CASSRQGAGEETQYF
TRBJ2-4 few TRBD2 TRBV4-1 TGCGCCAGCAGCCAAGAGAACGTGGGGCGGGGGTCCAGTATACTAGCCAAAAACATTCAGTACTTC CASSQENVGRGSSILAKNIQYF
TRBJ2-7 few TRBD2 TRBV5-6 TGTGCCAGCAGAGAAAGCGGGAGGGCGTACGACTCCTACGAGCAGTACTTC CASRESGRAYDSYEQYF
TRBJ1-2 - - TRBV6-5 TGTGCCAGCAGTAGGGTTCAAGCCAACTATGGCTACACCTTC CASSRVQANYGYTF
TRBJ2-3 few - TRBV2 TGTGCCAGCAGTGGTTGGGGAAGAGGGAGCGCAGATACGCAGTATTTT CASSGWGRGSADTQYF
TRBJ2-1 few TRBD2 TRBV5-1 TGCGCCAGCAGCTTGGATCTGGCGGGAGCGGCTACGGGGCAGTTCTTC CASSLDLAGAATGQFF
TRBJ2-7 - - TRBV10-3 TGTGCCATCTCTGACGGAACCTACGAGCAGTACTTC CAISDGTYEQYF
TRBJ1-1 few - TRBV5-1 TGCGCCAGCAGCTTAGAAACAGGACTCGGGGCTTTCTTT CASSLETGLGAFF
TRBJ1-1 - TRBD1 TRBV5-1 TGCGCCAGCAGCTTGGAACAGGGGGCGGCTTTCTTT CASSLEQGAAFF
TRBJ1-1 few - TRBV7-9 TGTGCCAGCAATGGACCGAACACTGAAGCTTTCTTT CASNGPNTEAFF
TRBJ2-2 few - TRBV3-1 TGTGCCAGCAGCCAAGAGAATCGGGAGCTGTTTTTT CASSQENRELFF
TRBJ1-1 few TRBD1 TRBV30 TGTGCCTGGAGTGTTCAGGGGGCGTTTGACGCTTTCTTT CAWSVQGAFDAFF
TRBJ2-7 - - TRBV4-1 TGCGCCAGCAGCCAAGATCGTAAGGGGAAGGAGGGCGAGCAGTACTTC CASSQDRKGKEGEQYF
TRBJ1-4 few - TRBV6-5 TGTGCCAGCAGTTACTCGTTCGGGGGAACTGAAAAACTGTTTTTT CASSYSFGGTEKLFF